Only a few counts were recorded for the clone carrying this T cell receptor beta chain. These data are taken from a study of blood T cell repertoires in COVID-19. Study summary: The study drew acute and convalescent COVID-19 samples from the United States, Italy and Spain. Sources were T cells, B-cell-depleted T cells, or PBMCs; the material itself was cDNA or gDNA.

Trimming removed 5 bases at V and 7 bases at J, with 15 bases between. The CDR3 totals 14 residues. The V gene's germline CDR1 is SGHTA and CDR2 FQGNSA. TCRdb keeps only in-frame clones here, not all; method: immunoSEQ multiplex PCR. The table has some 300,000 clones, approximately 88% seen once. V and J are TRBV7-2 and TRBJ2-1; no definite D call. Sequencing used PBMCs or T cells enriched from blood (not recorded which). The sequence derives from a woman aged 25 to 39 who had recovered from COVID-19. CDR3 sequence: CASSPVSTGNEQFF. The CDR3 DNA reads as TGTGCCAGCAGCCCCGTTAGCACCGGGAATGAGCAGTTCTTC. Complete variable domain (other parts from reference TRBV7-2 and TRBJ2-1): GAGVSQSPSNKVTEKGKDVELRCDPISGHTALYWYRQSLGQGLEFLIYFQGNSAPDKSGLPSDRFSAERTGGSVSTLTIQRTQQEDSAVYLCASSPVSTGNEQFFGPGTRLTVL.